The present T cell receptor (beta chain) was sequenced within a study of response to subunit inactivated influenza vaccine. This clonotype was seen a handful of times. The CDR3 length is 12 residues. The V gene's germline CDR1 is MNHEY and CDR2 SMNVEV (reference sequence). V lost 2 bases and J lost 6, with 5 bases in between. One entry per CDR3 protein results from TCRdb running MiXCR on the RT-PCR reads. This table holds hundreds of thousands of distinct CDR3 sequences, over 9% found once. Another study also made use of these data, one on T cells expressing NK-cell markers. Per that study: UMI-tagged 5'RACE template switching yielded the TCR beta cDNA. Sorted CD3+CD56-NKG2C+, CD3+CD56+NKG2C- and CD3+CD56+NKG2C+ T cells were the source of the TCR beta repertoires. Among the eight sequenced donors, seven tested HCMV-seropositive and one tested seronegative. In several donors, dominant clonotypes made up 28.3-60.1% of CD3+CD56-NKG2C+ cells.

The chain joins TRBV27 to TRBJ2-1; D is ambiguous. Sequenced here: PBMCs from blood, sampled on the day of vaccination. The receptor comes from a man aged 50 to 59 who received an inactivated influenza vaccine. CDR3 DNA: TGTGCCAGCAGTTTACACGGCAATGAGCAGTTCTTC. Amino acid sequence: CASSLHGNEQFF.